Included here is one T cell receptor beta chain sequence, with context. Its antigen is currently not known. Base-call qualities are not available, and no considerably larger clone is one nucleotide away. CD4+ T cells from unexposed donors were collected before the COVID-19 pandemic (2011-2018). After less than 13 days of culture, CD4+ T cells were isolated with the EasySep CD4+ T cell isolation kit. As far as cell numbers permitted, CD4+ T cells from unexposed donors were tested for reactivity against SARS-CoV-2 S and N as well as four spike pools from common cold coronaviruses. Approximately 2 million PBMCs per well were cultured in IMDM with 5% human AB serum and 7.5 to 10 IU/ml IL-2. Half of the culture medium was replaced with fresh IL-2-containing medium on days 3 and 7. Each peptide culture condition was generally run in triplicate replicate wells. The leukapheresis product used for the unexposed donors was purchased from a commercial source. Ficoll-Paque PLUS gradient centrifugation was used to isolate PBMCs from leukapheresis product or whole blood. PBMCs were either used fresh in the expansion assay or cryopreserved at -140 degrees C. The QIAamp Micro DNA Kit was used to extract genomic DNA from the CD4+ T cells.

The CDR3 goes from the cysteine to the phenylalanine over 13 residues. The CDR3 DNA has 39 bases and is translated from base 1. V loses 7 bases of germline sequence and J loses 2 bases, and the interval between the two ends is 10 bases. CDR1 and CDR2, looked up from the germline V gene, are WSHSY and SAAADI. The record originates from a study of CD4 T cells in relation to SARS-CoV-2 and coronaviruses (dated by TCRdb to the early 2020s). Notes on the research overall: The ViraFEST assay cultured PBMCs with antigen for more than eight days, then sequenced TCR beta CDR3s to find antigen-specific clonal expansions. Samples from a few pre-COVID donors and the naive versus memory experiments were sequenced with the Adaptive Biotechnologies TCR-sequencing kit; other data were Illumina-based. Memory CD4+ T cell crossreactivity between SARS-CoV-2 and common cold coronavirus spike proteins was assessed at the TCR clonotype level in the study. Expansion assays from other donors in the study were sequenced with a different, Illumina-based TCR-beta assay. Shared crossreactive spike epitopes were mapped to their HLA restriction using patient-derived lymphoblastoid cell lines. An HIV-1 Nef peptide pool or a culture without peptide was used as the negative reference condition.

Beyond this particular receptor, the publication reports: Memory CD4+ clonotypes crossrecognizing SARS-CoV-2 and at least one common cold coronavirus spike were found in about 61% of donors. Crossreactivity analysis centred on spike protein, so crossreactivity against other viral proteins was not assessed. Compared with monoreactive clones, crossreactive clones had significantly weaker SARS-CoV-2-driven expansion, a result consistent with antigenic imprinting. Pre-pandemic and post-infection samples were not both contributed by any donor, so tracing of the source of pre-existing responses was limited. Small numbers of patients and of tested TCRs were a limitation of the study.

The library was obtained by the immunoSEQ multiplex PCR assay. The original pipeline was this. During preprocessing, nonproductive sequences were discarded, as were any CDR3s that did not begin with C, did not end with F or W, or were shorter than 7 amino acids. The MANAFEST web app was used to call antigen-specific clonotypes on the basis of expansion compared with the reference and with other culture wells. To be counted as positive, a clone had to show significant expansion compared with the reference culture, at an FDR below 0.05, in 2 of 3 replicate wells. For a clone to be considered positive, significant expansion relative to all other tandem wells and an odds ratio above 5 were also required. CDR3 homology was measured as pairwise Levenshtein distance, computed with the stringdist R package after trimming three terminal residues from each end. In its TCRdb copy, this immuneACCESS table keeps in-frame sequences only and misses some clones. Where compared with another copy, unresolved V genes explain less than half of these, and the others have no known cause. The V and J calls and clone size were taken over from that table, and D and trimming were inferred from the DNA. Here the sample has some 29,000 clones; 74% occur a single time. The ten largest clonotypes hold roughly 23% of the sample.

The sample comprised CD4+ T cells from PBMCs, cultured in vitro. This sequence originates from a human donor in good health. Here the chain combines TRBV10-2 and TRBJ2-3; TRBD1 might be the D gene, on 6 matching bases. CDR3 sequence: CASIQGPTDTQYF. The DNA sequence is given as TGCGCCAGCATACAGGGCCCCACAGATACGCAGTATTTT.